The source of this TCR beta chain is a study of tissue T cells after allogeneic stem cell transplantation. Time point given: mouse harvest day 14 after allogeneic transplant. The graft held 10^6 splenic CD5+ T cells and 10^7 T-cell-depleted bone marrow cells. Mice had MHC-mismatched B6 into BALB/c GVHD, sampled day 7 or 14. This clone was detected once. The listed genes are named as in mouse. The CDR3 end is not reached by the read, which stops 1 residue before it; the germline J gene fills it in. Clones were sequenced by immunoSEQ multiplex PCR, and TCRdb holds only the in-frame ones, with some missing. The data hold roughly 8,100 clones, with 36% observed a single time. Germline V gives CDR1 MSHET, CDR2 SYDVDS. The CDR3 runs 12 residues. J lost 5 bases, V lost 8 bases, and 5 bases had no gene match.

The TCR originated in a female BALB/c mouse given C57BL/6 T cells with graft-versus-host disease after an allogeneic hematopoietic cell transplant. The source material was skin. The chain uses TRBV29 and TRBJ1-1, with 7 bases that match TRBD1. CDR3: CASQPQGTEVFF. The sequenced part of the CDR3 DNA is TGTGCTAGCCAACCACAGGGGACAGAAGTCTTC.